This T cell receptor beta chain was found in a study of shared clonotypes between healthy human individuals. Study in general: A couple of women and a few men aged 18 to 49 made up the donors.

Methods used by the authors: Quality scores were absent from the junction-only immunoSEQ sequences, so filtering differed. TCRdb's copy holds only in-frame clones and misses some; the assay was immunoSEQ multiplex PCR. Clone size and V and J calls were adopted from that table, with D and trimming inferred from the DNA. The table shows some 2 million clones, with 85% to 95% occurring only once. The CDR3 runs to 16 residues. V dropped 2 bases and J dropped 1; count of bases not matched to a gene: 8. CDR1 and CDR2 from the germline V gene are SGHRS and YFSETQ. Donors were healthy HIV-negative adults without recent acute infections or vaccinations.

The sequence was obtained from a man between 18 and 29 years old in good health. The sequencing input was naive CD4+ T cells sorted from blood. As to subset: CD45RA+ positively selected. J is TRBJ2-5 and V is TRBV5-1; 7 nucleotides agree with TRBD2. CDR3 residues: CASSFRAGAVQETQYF. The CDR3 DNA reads TGCGCCAGCAGCTTCAGGGCGGGAGCGGTCCAAGAGACCCAGTACTTC. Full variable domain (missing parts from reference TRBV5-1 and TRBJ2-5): KAGVTQTPRYLIKTRGQQVTLSCSPISGHRSVSWYQQTPGQGLQFLFEYFSETQRNKGNFPGRFSGRQFSNSRSEMNVSTLELGDSALYLCASSFRAGAVQETQYFGPGTRLLVL.